This record looks at one T cell receptor beta chain sequence and its context. The sample originates from a study of shared clonotypes between healthy human individuals. Terminally differentiated effector memory CD45RA+ cells were excluded from the naive CD8 cells, which were CD45RO-negative and positively selected for CCR7. Assay: immunoSEQ multiplex PCR; the TCRdb copy retains only in-frame clones and omits some. The sample has around 2,000,000 clones; about 94% are singletons. The sequenced sample was naive CD8+ T cells sorted from blood. This TCR was recovered from a man younger than 30 in good health.

CDR3 residues: CASSDDEGYTF. The CDR3 DNA reads as TGTGCCAGCAGTGACGATGAAGGCTACACCTTC. The chain carries TRBV25-1 and TRBJ1-2; D is ambiguous. The length of the CDR3 is 11 residues. V shed 3 bases and J shed 8 bases, with 7 bases lying between them. Germline V gives CDR1 MGHDK, CDR2 SYGVNS.